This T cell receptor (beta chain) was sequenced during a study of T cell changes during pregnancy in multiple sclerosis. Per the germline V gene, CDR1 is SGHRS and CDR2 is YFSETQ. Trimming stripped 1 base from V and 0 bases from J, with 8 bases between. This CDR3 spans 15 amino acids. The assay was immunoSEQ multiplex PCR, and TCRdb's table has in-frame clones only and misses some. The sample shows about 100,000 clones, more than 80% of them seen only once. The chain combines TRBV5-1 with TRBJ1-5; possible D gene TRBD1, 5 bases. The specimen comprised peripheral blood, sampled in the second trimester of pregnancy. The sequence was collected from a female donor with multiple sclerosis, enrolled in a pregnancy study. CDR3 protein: CASSLWGDSNQPQHF. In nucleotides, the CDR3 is TGCGCCAGCAGCTTGTGGGGGGATAGCAATCAGCCCCAGCATTTT.